This record concerns one T cell receptor (beta chain) sequence. Its antigen is not known. This record comes from a study of cytomegalovirus exposure and HLA in healthy donors. The PCR had 60 Vbeta and 13 Jbeta primers. Repertoires were generated with immunoSEQ multiplex PCR, while TCRdb's copy carries only in-frame clones and drops some. The data show fewer than 150,000 clones, with roughly 80% seen just once and 1% held by the top ten. Donors were nominally healthy when sampled, though unrecorded immune exposures were likely. V gave up 0 bases and J gave up 1 base; unmatched junction bases: 1. The germline V gene encodes CDR1 SGHRS and CDR2 YFSETQ. The CDR3 has 15 residues. Study-level results: When analyzed later, the rates of TCR association showed variation by HLA locus, with DRB1 the most and HLA-C the fewest. Further analysis, carried out later, found HLA-associated TCR beta chains more clonally expanded than equally common other chains.

The rearrangement uses TRBV5-1 and TRBJ2-5; 9 nucleotides align to TRBD2. This receptor was identified in a man between 35 and 55 years old in good health and CMV-seronegative. Sample: PBMCs. CDR3 DNA: TGCGCCAGCAGCTTGGGGGGACTAGCCCAAGAGACCCAGTACTTC. Amino acids: CASSLGGLAQETQYF.